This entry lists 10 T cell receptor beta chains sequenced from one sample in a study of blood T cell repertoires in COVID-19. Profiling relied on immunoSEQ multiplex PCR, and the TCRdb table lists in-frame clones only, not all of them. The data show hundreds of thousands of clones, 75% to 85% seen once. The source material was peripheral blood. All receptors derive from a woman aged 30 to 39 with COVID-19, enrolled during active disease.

CDR3 nucleotides: TGTGCCAGCAGTTCGGGACAGGCCCACTCCTACGAGCAGTACTTC. This encodes CASSSGQAHSYEQYF. This chain links TRBV28 with TRBJ2-7; 8 nucleotides line up with TRBD1. Germline V lookup: CDR1 MDHEN, CDR2 SYDVKM. This CDR3 has 15 residues. Unmatched junction bases numbered 5, after V lost 4 bases and J lost 0 bases.

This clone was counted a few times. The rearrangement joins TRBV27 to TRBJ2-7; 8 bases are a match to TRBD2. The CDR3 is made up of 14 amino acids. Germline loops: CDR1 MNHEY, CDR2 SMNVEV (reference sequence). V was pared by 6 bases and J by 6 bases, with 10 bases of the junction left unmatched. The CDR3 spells CASSLGSGGREQYF. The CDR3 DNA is TGTGCCAGCAGCCTGGGAAGCGGGGGTCGCGAGCAGTACTTC.

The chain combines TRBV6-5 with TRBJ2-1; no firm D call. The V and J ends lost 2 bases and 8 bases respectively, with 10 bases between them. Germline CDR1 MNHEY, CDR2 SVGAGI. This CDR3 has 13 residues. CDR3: CASSYLGGDEQFF. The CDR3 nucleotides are TGTGCCAGCAGTTACCTAGGTGGCGATGAGCAGTTCTTC.

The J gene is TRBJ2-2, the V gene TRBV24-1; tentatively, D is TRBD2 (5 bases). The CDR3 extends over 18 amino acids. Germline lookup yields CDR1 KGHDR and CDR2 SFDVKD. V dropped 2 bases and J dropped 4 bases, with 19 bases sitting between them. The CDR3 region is CATSDSTKTGFLTGELFF. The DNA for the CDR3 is TGTGCCACCAGTGATTCGACTAAAACCGGGTTCCTCACCGGGGAGCTGTTTTTT.

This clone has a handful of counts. The CDR3 bases are TGTGCCAGCAGCTCCCAGGAGGATCAGCCCCAGCATTTT. This encodes CASSSQEDQPQHF. V and J are TRBV7-9 and TRBJ1-5; D not resolved. The CDR3 has 13 residues. V lost 4 bases and J lost 5, with 9 bases in between. Germline loops: CDR1 SEHNR, CDR2 FQNEAQ (reference sequence).

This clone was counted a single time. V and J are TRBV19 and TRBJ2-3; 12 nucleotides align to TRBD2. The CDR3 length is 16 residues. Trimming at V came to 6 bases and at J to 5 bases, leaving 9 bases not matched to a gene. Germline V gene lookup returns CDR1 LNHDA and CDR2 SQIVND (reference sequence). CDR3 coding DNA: TGTGCCAGTAGCCCATCTAGCGGGGGGGCCGGAGATACGCAGTATTTT. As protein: CASSPSSGGAGDTQYF. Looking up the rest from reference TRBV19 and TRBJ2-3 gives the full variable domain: DGGITQSPKYLFRKEGQNVTLSCEQNLNHDAMYWYRQDPGQGLRLIYYSQIVNDFQKGDIAEGYSVSREKKESFPLTVTSAQKNPTAFYLCASSPSSGGAGDTQYFGPGTRLTVL.

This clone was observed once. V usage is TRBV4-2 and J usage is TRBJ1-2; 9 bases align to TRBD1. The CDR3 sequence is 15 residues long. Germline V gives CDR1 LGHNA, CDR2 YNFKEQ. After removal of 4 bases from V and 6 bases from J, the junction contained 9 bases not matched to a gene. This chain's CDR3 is CASSRVERDRDGYTF. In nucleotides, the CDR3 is TGTGCCAGCAGCCGGGTCGAGCGGGACAGGGATGGCTACACCTTC.

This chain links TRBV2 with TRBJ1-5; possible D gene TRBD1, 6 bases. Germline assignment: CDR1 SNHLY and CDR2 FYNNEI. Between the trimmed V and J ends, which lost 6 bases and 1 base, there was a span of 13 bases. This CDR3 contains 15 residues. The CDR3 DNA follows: TGTGCCAGCAGAACCGGGGGGCACAGCAATCAGCCCCAGCATTTT. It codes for CASRTGGHSNQPQHF.

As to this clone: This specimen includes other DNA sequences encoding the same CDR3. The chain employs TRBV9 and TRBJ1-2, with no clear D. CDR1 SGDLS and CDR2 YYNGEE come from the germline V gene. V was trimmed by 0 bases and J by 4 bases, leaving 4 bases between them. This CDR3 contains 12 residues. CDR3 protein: CASSVAGYGYTF. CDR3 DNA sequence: TGTGCCAGCAGCGTAGCCGGCTATGGCTACACCTTC.

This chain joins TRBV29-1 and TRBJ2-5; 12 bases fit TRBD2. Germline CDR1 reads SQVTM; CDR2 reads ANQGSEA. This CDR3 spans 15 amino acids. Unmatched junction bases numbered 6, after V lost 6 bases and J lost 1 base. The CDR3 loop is CSVLLAGGLQETQYF. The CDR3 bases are TGCAGCGTCTTACTAGCGGGAGGCCTCCAAGAGACCCAGTACTTC. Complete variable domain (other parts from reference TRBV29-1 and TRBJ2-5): SAVISQKPSRDICQRGTSLTIQCQVDSQVTMMFWYRQQPGQSLTLIATANQGSEATYESGFVIDKFPISRPNLTFSTLTVSNMSPEDSSIYLCSVLLAGGLQETQYFGPGTRLLVL.